These T cell receptor beta chains were read from a single sample in a study of blood T cell repertoires in COVID-19. Measured with immunoSEQ multiplex PCR; TCRdb has only the in-frame clones, and not every one. Of 400,000 to 550,000 clones in the sample, 75% to 90% were seen once. Sequenced input: peripheral blood. The source is a woman aged 25-40 years with acute or convalescent COVID-19. Each CDR3 is given with its conserved first and last residue. Each record gives: J gene, D gene, clone size, V gene, CDR3 DNA, CDR3 protein. D genes are given only for firm matches. Size values are once, few and many counts, or a class for expanded clones, and some rows have none.

TRBJ1-2,TRBD1,-,TRBV9,TGTGCCAGCAGCGCAAACAGGGGAGGAGGCTATGGCTACACCTTC,CASSANRGGGYGYTF
TRBJ2-7,-,-,TRBV7-6,TGTGCCAGCAGCTTAGCGGCCTCCTACGAGCAGTACTTC,CASSLAASYEQYF
TRBJ1-1,-,few,TRBV5-1,TGCGCCAGTTCGGGGGGAACTGAAGCTTTCTTT,CASSGGTEAFF
TRBJ2-1,-,-,TRBV28,TGTGCCAGCAGTAAAGGAGGGGGGGCCCACAATGAGCAGTTCTTC,CASSKGGGAHNEQFF
TRBJ1-2,-,-,TRBV5-1,TGCGCCAGCAGCCCACAACAGGGAATATCGATCTACGGCTACACCTTC,CASSPQQGISIYGYTF
TRBJ1-3,-,-,TRBV12-2,TGTGCAAGTCGCCCGCCCCTACAGGGTAACTCTGGAAACACCATATATTTT,CASRPPLQGNSGNTIYF
TRBJ1-5,-,-,TRBV27,TGTGCCAGCAGTCGATGGCCCCAGCCCCAGCATTTT,CASSRWPQPQHF
TRBJ1-2,TRBD1,-,TRBV5-4,TGTGCCAGCAGCTTGGACCCCGGGACAGGGAGAGGCTACACCTTC,CASSLDPGTGRGYTF
TRBJ1-4,-,-,TRBV19,TGTGCCAGTAGCCGGACAGCAACTAATGAAAAACTGTTTTTT,CASSRTATNEKLFF
TRBJ2-1,TRBD2,-,TRBV30,TGTGCCTGGAGTACTTTAGCGGGGGGGTACTACAATGAGCAGTTCTTC,CAWSTLAGGYYNEQFF
TRBJ2-1,TRBD2,-,TRBV29-1,TGCAGCGTTGAATTCGGGAGGGGAGGGAATGAGCAGTTCTTC,CSVEFGRGGNEQFF
TRBJ2-7,-,once,TRBV5-5,TGTGCCAGCAGCTTGTACAGCACCTACGAGCAGTACTTC,CASSLYSTYEQYF
TRBJ2-3,-,-,TRBV11-2,TGTGCCAGCAGCTTAGGAGCAACCGAAGATACGCAGTATTTT,CASSLGATEDTQYF
TRBJ2-5,TRBD1,-,TRBV6-1,TGTGCCAGCAGTGAGACAGGGAAGGGGGAGACCCAGTACTTC,CASSETGKGETQYF
TRBJ2-5,TRBD2,-,TRBV7-8,TGTGCCAGCAACAGACCTAAAGCCCTAGCGGGGGAGCAAGAGACCCAGTACTTC,CASNRPKALAGEQETQYF
TRBJ2-1,TRBD2,-,TRBV6-5,TGTGCCACCGGAGTAGCGGGGACCAACTACAATGAGCAGTTCTTC,CATGVAGTNYNEQFF